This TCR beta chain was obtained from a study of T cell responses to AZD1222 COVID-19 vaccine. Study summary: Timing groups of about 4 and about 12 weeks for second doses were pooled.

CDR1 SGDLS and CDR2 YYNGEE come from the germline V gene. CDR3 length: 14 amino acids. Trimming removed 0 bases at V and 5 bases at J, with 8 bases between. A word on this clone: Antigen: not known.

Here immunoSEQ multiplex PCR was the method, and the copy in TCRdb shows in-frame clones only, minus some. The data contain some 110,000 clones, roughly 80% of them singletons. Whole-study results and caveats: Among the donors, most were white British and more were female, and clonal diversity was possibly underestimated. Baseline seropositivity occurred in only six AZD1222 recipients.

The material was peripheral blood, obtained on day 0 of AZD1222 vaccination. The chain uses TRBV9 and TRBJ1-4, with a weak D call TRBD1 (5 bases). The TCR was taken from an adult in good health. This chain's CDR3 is CASSVAGGNEKLFF. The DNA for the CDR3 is TGTGCCAGCAGCGTAGCGGGGGGGAATGAAAAACTGTTTTTT.